A single sample is the source of the 6 T cell receptor beta chains below, sequenced in a study of patients and donors after allogeneic stem cell transplantation (dated by TCRdb to 2020 to 2021). The receptor library was made with RT-PCR. TCRdb lists the instrument as NextSeq 550. The public reads were quality trimmed at Q25 with fastp and then assembled into clones with MiXCR by TCRdb, keeping productive beta chains. Rows matching on CDR3 protein sequence are summarized as one entry with the most common DNA and genes. This sample has about 960,000 distinct CDR3 sequences in its table, and under 20% of those were observed once. The ten largest clones represent 6% of the sample. The sequenced material came from blood, either unsorted or a sorted T cell fraction (not recorded which). The receptors derive from a human donor who was either an allogeneic HSCT recipient or a stem cell or donor lymphocyte infusion donor (not recorded which). It is not recorded whose cells these are; they may come from a transplant donor.

This clonotype was seen repeatedly, ten times or more. As DNA, the CDR3 is TGCAGCGTTGTAATAGGACAGGTCTACGAGCAGTACTTC. This sequence encodes CSVVIGQVYEQYF. The chain is built from TRBV29-1 and TRBJ2-7; 7 bases agree with TRBD1. Trimming took 4 bases from V and 3 from J; bases not matched to a gene: 6. The V gene's germline CDR1 is SQVTM and CDR2 ANQGSEA. CDR3 length equals 13 residues.

The chain is built from TRBV6-1 and TRBJ2-2, with D perhaps TRBD1 or TRBD2 (5 bases each). The length of the CDR3 is 13 residues. Trimming took 7 bases from V and 4 from J, leaving 10 bases between them. CDR1 and CDR2 (germline): MNHNS, SASEGT. CDR3 DNA: TGTGCCAGCAACTATGGGGGCACCGGGGAGCTGTTTTTT. Translation: CASNYGGTGELFF.

This clonotype was counted between two and nine times. V gene TRBV11-2 combines with J gene TRBJ2-3; D call uncertain. The CDR3 length is 18 residues. Germline V gives CDR1 SGHAT, CDR2 FQNNGV. The V and J ends lost 4 bases and 0 bases respectively, with 20 bases between them. The CDR3 sequence: CASSSPPRAGRSTDTQYF. The CDR3 DNA is TGTGCCAGCAGCTCACCTCCCAGAGCTGGCCGAAGCACAGATACGCAGTATTTT. The complete variable domain, with remaining parts taken from reference TRBV11-2 and TRBJ2-3, reads EAGVAQSPRYKIIEKRQSVAFWCNPISGHATLYWYQQILGQGPKLLIQFQNNGVVDDSQLPKDRFSAERLKGVDSTLKIQPAKLEDSAVYLCASSSPPRAGRSTDTQYFGPGTRLTVL.

The table lists this clonotype with a few counts. V gene TRBV7-8 combines with J gene TRBJ1-2; TRBD1 matches 7 bases. Per germline, CDR1 SGHVS and CDR2 FQNEAQ. The CDR3 covers 16 residues. Losses at the gene ends were 0 bases for V and 3 bases for J; bases not matched to a gene: 7. The CDR3 protein is CASSLAIDRVDYGYTF. The CDR3 DNA reads as TGTGCCAGCAGCTTAGCAATTGACAGGGTGGACTATGGCTACACCTTC.

This clonotype was picked up a small number of times. The genes are TRBV6-1 and TRBJ2-3; weak D call: TRBD1 (5 bases). Germline values: CDR1 MNHNS, CDR2 SASEGT. The CDR3 is 15 amino acids. Trimming cost V 5 bases and J 4 bases, with 16 bases left between them. The CDR3 nucleotides read TGTGCCAGCAGTCCCAAGACAGTTAGCCCAGATACGCAGTATTTT. It codes for CASSPKTVSPDTQYF.

This clonotype was counted between two and nine times. The chain combines TRBV20-1 with TRBJ2-1; 10 positions agree with TRBD2. The ends lost 6 bases at V and 2 bases at J; junction bases unmatched: 10. Germline CDR1 reads DFQATT; CDR2 reads SNEGSKA (reference sequence). The CDR3 has 16 amino acids. As DNA, the CDR3 is TGCAGTGCCAGGACTAGCGGTAGACTAACCTACAATGAGCAGTTCTTC. Its translation: CSARTSGRLTYNEQFF.